The 17 T cell receptor beta chains below come from one sample, sequenced in a study of cytomegalovirus exposure and HLA in healthy donors. Primers included in the PCR were 60 Vbeta and 13 Jbeta primers. The assay was immunoSEQ multiplex PCR, and TCRdb's table has in-frame clones only and misses some. The data contain 100,000 to 150,000 clones, around three quarters of them singletons. Material for sequencing was PBMCs. Every receptor here comes from a female donor in good health and CMV-seronegative.

The V gene is TRBV30, the J gene TRBJ1-1, with D tentatively TRBD1 (5 bases). This CDR3 comprises 12 residues. V dropped 3 bases and J dropped 7 bases, with 12 bases sitting between them. In germline, CDR1 is GTSNPN, CDR2 SVGIG (reference sequence). CDR3 in DNA: TGTGCCTGGAGGCCAGGGTTTAGTGAAGCTTTCTTT. Protein sequence: CAWRPGFSEAFF.

V gene TRBV6-5 combines with J gene TRBJ2-3; maybe TRBD1 (6 bases). This CDR3 has 14 amino acids. CDR1 and CDR2 from the germline V gene are MNHEY and SVGAGI. Deletions cut 0 bases from V and 6 bases from J, with 10 bases between. CDR3 protein: CASSYSSRGDTQYF. In DNA, the CDR3 is TGTGCCAGCAGTTACTCTTCAAGGGGGGATACGCAGTATTTT.

V is TRBV27 and J is TRBJ2-5; 12 nucleotides align to TRBD2. The V and J ends lost 8 bases and 11 bases, in that order; junction bases with no gene match: 6. Germline V lookup: CDR1 MNHEY, CDR2 SMNVEV (reference sequence). The CDR3 spans 12 residues. The CDR3 protein is CASSPSGREQYF. The CDR3 nucleotides are TGTGCCAGCTCCCCTAGCGGGAGGGAGCAGTACTTC.

The rearrangement uses TRBV18 and TRBJ2-7; 7 bases are a match to TRBD2. Germline loops: CDR1 KGHSH, CDR2 LQKENI. This CDR3 has 15 amino acids. J lost 2 bases, V lost 3 bases, and 7 bases had no gene match. CDR3 DNA: TGTGCCAGCTCACCGCTAGCGGAGCAGGCCTACGAGCAGTACTTC. Translated, it gives CASSPLAEQAYEQYF. The whole variable domain, remainder taken from reference TRBV18 and TRBJ2-7, is NAGVMQNPRHLVRRRGQEARLRCSPMKGHSHVYWYRQLPEEGLKFMVYLQKENIIDESGMPKERFSAEFPKEGPSILRIQQVVRGDSAAYFCASSPLAEQAYEQYFGPGTRLTVT.

V gene TRBV9 combines with J gene TRBJ2-1; D perhaps matches TRBD1 (6 bases). Trimming removed 1 base at V and 5 bases at J, with 13 bases between. The CDR3 runs 15 residues. Germline V gene sequence: CDR1 SGDLS, CDR2 YYNGEE. In DNA, the CDR3 is TGTGCCAGCAGCGTACTCGAGGGGGTAGACAATGAGCAGTTCTTC. Its protein product is CASSVLEGVDNEQFF. Supplemented by reference TRBV9 and TRBJ2-1, the full variable domain reads DSGVTQTPKHLITATGQRVTLRCSPRSGDLSVYWYQQSLDQGLQFLIQYYNGEERAKGNILERFSAQQFPDLHSELNLSSLELGDSALYFCASSVLEGVDNEQFFGPGTRLTVL.

This chain uses TRBV10-1 with TRBJ2-1, with 8 bases lining up with TRBD2. CDR3 length equals 18 residues. V was clipped by 3 bases and J by 6 bases; unmatched bases: 16. Germline V gene sequence: CDR1 WNHNN, CDR2 SYGVQD (reference sequence). The CDR3 DNA is TGCGCCAGCAGTGATCTCGCCGTATTAGCGGGAAACCTCAATGAGCAGTTCTTC. Its protein product is CASSDLAVLAGNLNEQFF.

With respect to this clone: A read error may account for a junction end that differs from germline. This rearrangement joins TRBV2 to TRBJ1-4, with D possibly being TRBD1 (6 bases). Looked up from germline, CDR1 is SNHLY and CDR2 is FYNNEI. The CDR3 totals 16 residues. CDR3 DNA sequence: TGTGCCAGCAGGGTGGGATGGGGGACAACTAATGAAGAACTGTTTTTT. Translating it yields CASRVGWGTTNEELFF. The full variable domain, with the rest looked up from reference TRBV2 and TRBJ1-4, is EPEVTQTPSHQVTQMGQEVILRCVPISNHLYFYWYRQILGQKVEFLVSFYNNEISEKSEIFDDQFSVERPDGSNFTLKIRSTKLEDSAMYFCASRVGWGTTNEELFFGSGTQLSVL.

The chain carries TRBV6-5 and TRBJ1-2; a possible D gene is TRBD1 (5 bases). Germline V CDR1 and CDR2: MNHEY, SVGAGI. V gave up 0 bases and J gave up 8 bases, with 16 bases separating them. This CDR3 spans 15 amino acids. CDR3 sequence (DNA): TGTGCCAGCAGTTACTCGAGTACTGGGGCACGAGGCTACACCTTC. This translates into CASSYSSTGARGYTF.

CDR3 bases: TGTGCCACCAGCAGAGTGGCAGGGCAAGGGTCCCAGCATTTT. It translates to CATSRVAGQGSQHF. This rearrangement joins TRBV15 to TRBJ1-5, with D maybe TRBD1 (5 bases). CDR3 length: 14 amino acids. Trimming stripped 1 base from V and 11 bases from J, with 15 bases between. CDR1 and CDR2 (germline): LNHNV, YYDKDF (reference sequence).

The V and J genes are TRBV19 and TRBJ2-7, with TRBD2 identical over 10 bases. The CDR3 contains 15 residues. V trimming: 5 bases; J trimming: 2 bases; junction bases outside the gene matches: 6. Germline V lookup: CDR1 LNHDA, CDR2 SQIVND (reference sequence). The CDR3 protein is CASSGGLAWTYEQYF. CDR3 DNA sequence: TGTGCCAGTAGTGGGGGACTAGCGTGGACCTACGAGCAGTACTTC.

V usage is TRBV4-1 and J usage is TRBJ2-7, with 9 bases identical to TRBD1. The length of the CDR3 is 15 residues. From germline, CDR1 is MGHRA and CDR2 YSYEKL. J was trimmed by 2 bases and V by 5 bases; bases with no gene match: 7. The CDR3 spells CASSAGQGLTYEQYF. The CDR3 nucleotides read TGCGCCAGCAGCGCCGGACAGGGGCTGACCTACGAGCAGTACTTC.

This rearrangement joins TRBV9 to TRBJ1-5, with a weak D call TRBD1 (6 bases). The CDR3 is 18 residues long. Germline V CDR1 and CDR2: SGDLS, YYNGEE. The V and J ends lost 3 bases and 0 bases respectively, with 19 bases between them. The CDR3 reads CASSARQEQGYSNQPQHF. The CDR3 region has the DNA TGTGCCAGCAGCGCGCGACAGGAACAAGGGTATAGCAATCAGCCCCAGCATTTT.

V usage is TRBV4-2 and J usage is TRBJ1-4, with 8 bases lining up with TRBD1. The V segment lost 3 bases and the J segment 7 bases; nucleotides outside the gene matches: 4. Germline lookup yields CDR1 LGHNA and CDR2 YNFKEQ. This CDR3 has 14 amino acids. The CDR3 protein is CASSHGGQGEKLFF. The DNA for the CDR3 is TGTGCCAGCAGCCACGGTGGACAGGGTGAAAAACTGTTTTTT.

This clone was observed a single time. The rearrangement joins TRBV9 to TRBJ2-3; 9 nucleotides align to TRBD2. Germline V lookup: CDR1 SGDLS, CDR2 YYNGEE. The trim removed 3 bases at V and 3 bases at J, leaving 14 bases unmatched. The CDR3 contains 18 residues. CDR3 nucleotide sequence: TGTGCCAGCAGCGAGGGAAGTCCGGGACTAGCCCGGACAGATACGCAGTATTTT. Protein: CASSEGSPGLARTDTQYF. The entire variable domain, with the rest obtained from reference TRBV9 and TRBJ2-3, is as follows: DSGVTQTPKHLITATGQRVTLRCSPRSGDLSVYWYQQSLDQGLQFLIQYYNGEERAKGNILERFSAQQFPDLHSELNLSSLELGDSALYFCASSEGSPGLARTDTQYFGPGTRLTVL.

The chain combines TRBV4-1 with TRBJ1-2; TRBD1 is a possible D gene (6 bases). The CDR3 contains 16 residues. Germline CDR1 and CDR2: MGHRA and YSYEKL. V gave up 3 bases and J gave up 6 bases, with 20 bases separating them. Here the CDR3 DNA reads TGCGCCAGCAGCCAGGGTGGGGGGGCGCGTCGTGATGGCTACACCTTC. This gives the protein CASSQGGGARRDGYTF.

The chain carries TRBV23-1 and TRBJ1-4; 10 bases match TRBD1. TRBV23-1 is annotated as an ORF whose role is uncertain. This CDR3 spans 15 amino acids. The V segment lost 4 bases and the J segment 6 bases; nucleotides outside the gene matches: 5. The CDR3 DNA reads as TGCGCCAGCAGTCTCGCCGGGACAGGGGATGAAAAACTGTTTTTT. Protein: CASSLAGTGDEKLFF.

The chain combines TRBV21-1 with TRBJ1-5; the table's D call TRBD1 went unverified against the DNA. TRBV21-1 is designated a pseudogene. The CDR3 runs 15 residues. In DNA form, the CDR3 reads TGTGCCAGCAGCAAAGGGGACAGGCGGGGGCAGCCCCAGCATTTT. It codes for CASSKGDRRGQPQHF.